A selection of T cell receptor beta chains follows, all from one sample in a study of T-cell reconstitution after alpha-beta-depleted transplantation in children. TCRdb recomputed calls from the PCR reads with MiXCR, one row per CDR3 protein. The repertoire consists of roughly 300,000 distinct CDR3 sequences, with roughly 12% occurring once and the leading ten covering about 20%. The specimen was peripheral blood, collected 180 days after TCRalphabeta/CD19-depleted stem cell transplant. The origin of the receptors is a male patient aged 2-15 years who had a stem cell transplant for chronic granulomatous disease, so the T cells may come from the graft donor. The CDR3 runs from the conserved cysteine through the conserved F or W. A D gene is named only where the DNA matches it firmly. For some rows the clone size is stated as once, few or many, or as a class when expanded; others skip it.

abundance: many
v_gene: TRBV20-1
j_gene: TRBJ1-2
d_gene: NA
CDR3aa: CSAREGVRNYGYTF
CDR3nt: TGCAGTGCTAGAGAGGGGGTTAGGAACTATGGCTACACCTTC

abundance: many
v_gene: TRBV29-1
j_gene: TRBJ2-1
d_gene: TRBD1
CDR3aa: CSVDTGVSYNEQFF
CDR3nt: TGCAGCGTCGATACAGGGGTTTCCTACAATGAGCAGTTCTTC

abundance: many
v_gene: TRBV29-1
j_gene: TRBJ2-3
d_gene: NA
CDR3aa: CSALKDTDTQYF
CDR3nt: TGCAGCGCCCTAAAAGACACAGATACGCAGTATTTT

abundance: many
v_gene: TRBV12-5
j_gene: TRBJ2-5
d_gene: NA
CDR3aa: CASGQGNPQETQYF
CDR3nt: TGTGCTAGTGGCCAGGGCAATCCCCAAGAGACCCAGTACTTC

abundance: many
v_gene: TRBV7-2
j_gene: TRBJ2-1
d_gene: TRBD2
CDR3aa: CASSLAHLAGVSYNEQFF
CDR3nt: TGTGCCAGCAGCTTAGCCCACCTAGCGGGAGTTTCCTACAATGAGCAGTTCTTC

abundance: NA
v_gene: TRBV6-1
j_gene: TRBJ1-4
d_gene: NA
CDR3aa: CASSPFDLPNEKLFF
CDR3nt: TGTGCCAGCAGCCCATTCGACTTACCCAATGAAAAACTGTTTTTT

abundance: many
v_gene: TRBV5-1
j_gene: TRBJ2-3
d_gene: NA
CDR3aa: CASSLVPTSTDTQYF
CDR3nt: TGCGCCAGCAGCTTGGTTCCAACTAGCACAGATACGCAGTATTTT

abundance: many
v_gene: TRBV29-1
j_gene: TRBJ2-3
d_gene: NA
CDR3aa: CSVEGHTSTDTQYF
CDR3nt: TGCAGCGTCGAAGGACATACTAGCACAGATACGCAGTATTTT

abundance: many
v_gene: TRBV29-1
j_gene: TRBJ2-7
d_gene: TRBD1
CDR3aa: CRSGQGAYEQYF
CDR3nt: TGCAGGTCAGGACAGGGAGCCTACGAGCAGTACTTC

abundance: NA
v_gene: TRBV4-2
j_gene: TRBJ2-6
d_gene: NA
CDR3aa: CAMSPGANVLTF
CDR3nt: TGTGCCATGAGCCCTGGGGCCAACGTCCTGACTTTC

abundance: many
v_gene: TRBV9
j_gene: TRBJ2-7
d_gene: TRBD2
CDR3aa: CASSVRLAGPYEQYF
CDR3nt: TGTGCCAGCAGCGTGAGACTAGCGGGGCCCTACGAGCAGTACTTC

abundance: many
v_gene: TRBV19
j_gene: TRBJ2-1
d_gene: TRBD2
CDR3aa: CATKDGEGGPRDEQFF
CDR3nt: TGTGCCACCAAGGATGGGGAGGGAGGGCCCCGGGATGAGCAGTTCTTC

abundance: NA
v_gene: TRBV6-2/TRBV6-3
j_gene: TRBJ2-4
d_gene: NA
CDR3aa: CACRPGPGIQYF
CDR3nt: TGTGCCTGCAGGCCGGGACCTGGCATTCAGTACTTC

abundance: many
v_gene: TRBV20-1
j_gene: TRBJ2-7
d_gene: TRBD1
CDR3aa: CSATGQGVYEQYF
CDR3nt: TGCAGTGCTACGGGACAGGGTGTCTACGAGCAGTACTTC

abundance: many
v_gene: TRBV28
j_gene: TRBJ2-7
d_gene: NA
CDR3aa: CASSPTRPLRGEQYF
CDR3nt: TGTGCCAGCAGTCCCACAAGGCCCCTCCGAGGCGAGCAGTACTTC

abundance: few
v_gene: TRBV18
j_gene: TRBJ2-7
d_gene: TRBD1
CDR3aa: CASSPLGQGNEQYF
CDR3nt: TGTGCCAGCTCACCTTTAGGACAGGGGAACGAGCAGTACTTC

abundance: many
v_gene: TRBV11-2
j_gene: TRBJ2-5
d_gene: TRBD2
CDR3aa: CASSSGRAVEETQYF
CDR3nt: TGTGCCAGCAGTAGCGGGAGGGCCGTGGAAGAGACCCAGTACTTC

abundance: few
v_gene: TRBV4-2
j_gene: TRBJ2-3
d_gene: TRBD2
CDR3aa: CASSQDGRRGGVDTQYF
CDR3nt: TGTGCCAGCAGCCAAGATGGGAGACGGGGGGGCGTGGATACGCAGTATTTT

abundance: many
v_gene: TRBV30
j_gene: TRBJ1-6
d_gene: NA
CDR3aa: CAWSSARTAYNSPLHF
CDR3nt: TGTGCCTGGAGTTCCGCCCGGACAGCTTATAATTCACCCCTCCACTTT

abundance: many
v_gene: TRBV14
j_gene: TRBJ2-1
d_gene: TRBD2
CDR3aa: CASSQAGAGTYNEQFF
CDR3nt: TGTGCCAGCAGCCAGGCGGGAGCAGGCACCTACAATGAGCAGTTCTTC

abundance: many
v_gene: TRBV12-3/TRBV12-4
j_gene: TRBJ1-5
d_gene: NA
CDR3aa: CASSLAGNQPQHF
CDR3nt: TGTGCCAGCAGTTTAGCAGGCAATCAGCCCCAGCATTTT

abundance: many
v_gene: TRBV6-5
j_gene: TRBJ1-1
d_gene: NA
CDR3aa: CASSYSNRGRTEAFF
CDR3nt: TGTGCCAGCAGTTACTCAAATCGGGGCAGGACTGAAGCTTTCTTT

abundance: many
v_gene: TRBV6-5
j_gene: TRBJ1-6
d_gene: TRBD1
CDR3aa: CASSYSGQGESSPLHF
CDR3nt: TGTGCCAGCAGTTACTCCGGACAGGGGGAGAGTTCACCCCTCCACTTT

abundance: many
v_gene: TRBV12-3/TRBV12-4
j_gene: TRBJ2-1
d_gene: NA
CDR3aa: CASSLRLTSGQFF
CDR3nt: TGTGCCAGCAGTTTAAGGCTCACTAGTGGGCAGTTCTTC

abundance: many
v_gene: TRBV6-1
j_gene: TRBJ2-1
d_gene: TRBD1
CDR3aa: CASSEPIYRQGANEQFF
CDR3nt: TGTGCCAGCAGTGAACCTATATATAGACAGGGGGCTAATGAGCAGTTCTTC

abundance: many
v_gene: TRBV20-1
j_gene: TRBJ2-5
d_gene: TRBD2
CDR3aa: CSAELAGGPKETQYF
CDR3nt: TGCAGTGCGGAACTAGCGGGAGGGCCTAAAGAGACCCAGTACTTC

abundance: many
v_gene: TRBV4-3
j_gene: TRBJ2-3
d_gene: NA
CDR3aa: CASSHLQYLLGTDTQYF
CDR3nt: TGCGCCAGCAGCCACCTCCAGTACCTACTAGGCACAGATACGCAGTATTTT

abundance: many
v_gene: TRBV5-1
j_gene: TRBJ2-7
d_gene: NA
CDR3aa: CAGSGPPRNEQYF
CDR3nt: TGCGCCGGATCAGGACCCCCGCGGAACGAGCAGTACTTC

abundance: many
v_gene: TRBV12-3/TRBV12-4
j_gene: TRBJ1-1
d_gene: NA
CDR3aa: CASGRGIEAFF
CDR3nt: TGTGCCAGCGGGAGGGGTATTGAAGCTTTCTTT

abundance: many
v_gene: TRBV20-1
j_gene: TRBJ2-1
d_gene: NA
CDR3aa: CSDQKTVTNEQFF
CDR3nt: TGCAGTGACCAGAAGACAGTTACCAATGAGCAGTTCTTC

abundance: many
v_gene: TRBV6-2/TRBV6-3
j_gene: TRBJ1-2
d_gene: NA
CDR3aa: CASSLGAVIGYTF
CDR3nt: TGTGCCAGCAGTCTCGGGGCAGTTATTGGCTACACCTTC

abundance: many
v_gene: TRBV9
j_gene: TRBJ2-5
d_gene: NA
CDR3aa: CASGGGLGETQYF
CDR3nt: TGTGCCAGCGGAGGGGGATTGGGGGAGACCCAGTACTTC

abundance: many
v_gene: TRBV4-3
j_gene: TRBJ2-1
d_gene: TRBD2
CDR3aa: CASSKVLAGGLEQFF
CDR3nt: TGCGCCAGCAGCAAAGTCCTAGCGGGGGGGCTTGAGCAGTTCTTC

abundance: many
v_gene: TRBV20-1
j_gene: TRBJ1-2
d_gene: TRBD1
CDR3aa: CSARGGIYGYTF
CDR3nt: TGCAGTGCCCGAGGGGGCATCTATGGCTACACCTTC

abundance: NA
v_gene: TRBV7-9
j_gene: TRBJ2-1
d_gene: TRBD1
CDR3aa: CASSGTGRNEQFF
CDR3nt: TGTGCCAGCAGCGGGACAGGGAGGAATGAGCAGTTCTTC

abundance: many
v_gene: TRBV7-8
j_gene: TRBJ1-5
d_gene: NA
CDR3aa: CASSQHSGMDQPQHF
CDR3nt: TGTGCCAGCAGCCAACACTCAGGTATGGATCAGCCCCAGCATTTT

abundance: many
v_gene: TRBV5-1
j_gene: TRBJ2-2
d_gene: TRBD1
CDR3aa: CASYRGPENTGELFF
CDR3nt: TGCGCCAGCTACAGGGGACCGGAGAACACCGGGGAGCTGTTTTTT

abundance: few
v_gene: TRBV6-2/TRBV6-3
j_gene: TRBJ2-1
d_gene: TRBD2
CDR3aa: CASNLAGAGEQFF
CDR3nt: TGTGCCAGCAATCTAGCGGGAGCGGGTGAGCAGTTCTTC

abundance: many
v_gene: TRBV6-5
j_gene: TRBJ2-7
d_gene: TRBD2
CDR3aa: CASSSGGLGHEQYF
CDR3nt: TGTGCCAGCAGTTCGGGGGGACTGGGGCACGAGCAGTACTTC

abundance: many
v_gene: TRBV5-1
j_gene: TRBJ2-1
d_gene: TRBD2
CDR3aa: CASSLVGLAGGGNEQFF
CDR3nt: TGCGCCAGCAGCTTGGTGGGACTAGCGGGGGGCGGAAATGAGCAGTTCTTC

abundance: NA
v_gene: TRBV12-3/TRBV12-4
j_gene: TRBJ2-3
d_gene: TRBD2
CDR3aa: CACSFGGGPRTDSTDTQYF
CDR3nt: TGTGCCTGCAGTTTTGGCGGGGGGCCCCGGACAGATAGCACAGATACGCAGTATTTT

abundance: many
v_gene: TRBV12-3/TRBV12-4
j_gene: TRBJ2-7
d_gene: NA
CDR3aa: CASSLPGLVPEQYF
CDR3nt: TGTGCCAGCAGTTTACCCGGACTTGTTCCCGAGCAGTACTTC

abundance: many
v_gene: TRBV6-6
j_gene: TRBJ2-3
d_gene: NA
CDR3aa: CASSYPSDTQYF
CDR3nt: TGTGCCAGCAGTTACCCGTCAGATACGCAGTATTTT

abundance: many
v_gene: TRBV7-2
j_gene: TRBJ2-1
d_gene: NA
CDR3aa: CASSWSRDIIRAPNEQFF
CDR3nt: TGTGCCAGCAGCTGGAGCCGGGACATCATAAGGGCCCCAAATGAGCAGTTCTTC

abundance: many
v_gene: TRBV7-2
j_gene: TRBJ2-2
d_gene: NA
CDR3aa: CASSLHGQNTGELFF
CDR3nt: TGTGCCAGCAGCTTACACGGACAGAACACCGGGGAGCTGTTTTTT

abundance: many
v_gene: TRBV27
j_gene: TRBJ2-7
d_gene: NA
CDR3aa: CASRGHRFSYEQYF
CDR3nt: TGTGCCAGCAGGGGACACAGGTTTTCCTACGAGCAGTACTTC

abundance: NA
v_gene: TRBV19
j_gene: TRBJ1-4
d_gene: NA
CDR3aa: CASSNPRTNEKLFF
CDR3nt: TGTGCCAGTAGCAACCCGCGCACTAATGAAAAACTGTTTTTT

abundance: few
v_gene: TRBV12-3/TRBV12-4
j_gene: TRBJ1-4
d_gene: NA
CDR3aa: CASSFNGARDDQKLFF
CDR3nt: TGTGCCAGCAGTTTTAACGGAGCGAGGGATGATCAAAAACTGTTTTTT

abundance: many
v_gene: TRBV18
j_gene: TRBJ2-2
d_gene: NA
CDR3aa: CASSPLADGELFF
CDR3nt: TGTGCCAGCTCACCACTCGCCGACGGGGAGCTGTTTTTT